This T cell receptor (beta chain) was obtained from a study of CD8+ T cells in alopecia areata. General study findings and limits: Among the top 100, expanded CD8+ clones were significantly decreased by tofacitinib, as was scalp clonality. Sequencing of scalp samples also includes resident alphabeta T cells from normal skin. A large proportion of expanded lesional clones were detected persisting in scalp and blood during tofacitinib.

In each case, RNA was isolated and then reverse transcribed into cDNA as the sequencing template. Repertoires were generated with immunoSEQ multiplex PCR, while TCRdb's copy carries only in-frame clones and drops some. The sample lists roughly 200,000 clones; about three fifths were seen once. The table lists this clone with a few counts. Its antigen is as yet unknown. At the DNA level, this CDR3 is encoded by other sequences in the same sample as well. Treatment given: oral pan-JAK inhibitor, 5-10 mg twice daily. Researchers gathered lesional scalp punch biopsies and peripheral blood from patients with alopecia areata. Germline-derived CDR1 and CDR2 are LGHNA and YNFKEQ. CDR3 size: 16 residues. The V end was cut by 0 bases, the J end by 0 bases, with 6 bases between.

The TCR comes from a human donor with alopecia areata. Sequencing used CD4+ T cells sorted from blood, obtained at week 4, from a patient treated with tofacitinib. The chain uses TRBV4-2 and TRBJ2-6; D not resolved. The CDR3 bases are TGTGCCAGCAGCCAAGATCGGAGCTCTGGGGCCAACGTCCTGACTTTC. Translated: CASSQDRSSGANVLTF.